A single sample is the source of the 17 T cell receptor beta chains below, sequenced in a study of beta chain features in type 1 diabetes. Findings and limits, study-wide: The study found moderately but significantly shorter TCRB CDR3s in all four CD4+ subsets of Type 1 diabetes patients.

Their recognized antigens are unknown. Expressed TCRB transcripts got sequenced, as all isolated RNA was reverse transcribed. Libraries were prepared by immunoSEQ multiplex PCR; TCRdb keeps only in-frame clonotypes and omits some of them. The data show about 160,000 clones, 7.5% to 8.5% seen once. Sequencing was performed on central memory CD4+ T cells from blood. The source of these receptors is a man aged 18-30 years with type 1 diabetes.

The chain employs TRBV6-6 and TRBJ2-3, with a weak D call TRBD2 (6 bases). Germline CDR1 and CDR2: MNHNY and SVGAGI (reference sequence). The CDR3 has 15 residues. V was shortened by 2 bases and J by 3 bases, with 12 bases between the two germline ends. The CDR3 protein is CASSYGTAGTDTQYF. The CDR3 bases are TGTGCCAGCAGTTACGGGACTGCAGGGACAGATACGCAGTATTTT.

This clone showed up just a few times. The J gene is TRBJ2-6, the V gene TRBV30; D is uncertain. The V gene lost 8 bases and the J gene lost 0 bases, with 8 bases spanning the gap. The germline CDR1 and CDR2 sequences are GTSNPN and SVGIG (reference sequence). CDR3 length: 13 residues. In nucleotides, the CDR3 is TGTGCCGGCAGTTCCTCTGGGGCCAACGTCCTGACTTTC. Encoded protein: CAGSSSGANVLTF. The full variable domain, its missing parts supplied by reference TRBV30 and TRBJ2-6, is SQTIHQWPATLVQPVGSPLSLECTVEGTSNPNLYWYRQAAGRGLQLLFYSVGIGQISSEVPQNLSASRPQDRQFILSSKKLLLSDSGFYLCAGSSSGANVLTFGAGSRLTVL.

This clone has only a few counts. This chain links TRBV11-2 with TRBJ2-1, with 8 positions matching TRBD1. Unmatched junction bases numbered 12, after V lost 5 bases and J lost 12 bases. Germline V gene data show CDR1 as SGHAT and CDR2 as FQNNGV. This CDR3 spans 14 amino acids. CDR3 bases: TGTGCCAGCAGCAACTTAGGACAGGGCGGAAGGCAGTTCTTC. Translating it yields CASSNLGQGGRQFF.

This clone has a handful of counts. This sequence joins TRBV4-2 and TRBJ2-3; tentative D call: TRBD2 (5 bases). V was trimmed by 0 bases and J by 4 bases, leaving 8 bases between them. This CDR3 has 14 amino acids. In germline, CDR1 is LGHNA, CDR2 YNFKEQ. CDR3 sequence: CASSQDGMADTQYF. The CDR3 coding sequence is TGTGCCAGCAGCCAAGACGGGATGGCAGATACGCAGTATTTT.

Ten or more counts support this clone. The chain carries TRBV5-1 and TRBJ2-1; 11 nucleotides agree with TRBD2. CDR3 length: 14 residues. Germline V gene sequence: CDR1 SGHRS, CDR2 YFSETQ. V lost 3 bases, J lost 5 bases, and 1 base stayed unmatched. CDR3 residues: CASSSTSGNNEQFF. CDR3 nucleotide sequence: TGCGCCAGCAGCTCGACTAGCGGGAACAATGAGCAGTTCTTC.

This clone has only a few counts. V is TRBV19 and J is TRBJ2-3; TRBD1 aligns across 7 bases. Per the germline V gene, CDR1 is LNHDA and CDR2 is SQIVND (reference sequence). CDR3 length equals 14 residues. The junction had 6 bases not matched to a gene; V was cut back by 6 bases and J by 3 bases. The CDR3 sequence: CASRMTGSTDTQYF. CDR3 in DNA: TGTGCCAGTAGGATGACAGGGTCGACAGATACGCAGTATTTT.

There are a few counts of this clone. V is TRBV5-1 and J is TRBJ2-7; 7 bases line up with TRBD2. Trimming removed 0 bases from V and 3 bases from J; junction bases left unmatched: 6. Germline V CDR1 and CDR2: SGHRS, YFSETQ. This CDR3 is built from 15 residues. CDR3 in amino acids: CASSLVGGIFYEQYF. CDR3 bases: TGCGCCAGCAGCTTGGTCGGGGGGATCTTCTACGAGCAGTACTTC. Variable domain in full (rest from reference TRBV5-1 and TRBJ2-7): KAGVTQTPRYLIKTRGQQVTLSCSPISGHRSVSWYQQTPGQGLQFLFEYFSETQRNKGNFPGRFSGRQFSNSRSEMNVSTLELGDSALYLCASSLVGGIFYEQYFGPGTRLTVT.

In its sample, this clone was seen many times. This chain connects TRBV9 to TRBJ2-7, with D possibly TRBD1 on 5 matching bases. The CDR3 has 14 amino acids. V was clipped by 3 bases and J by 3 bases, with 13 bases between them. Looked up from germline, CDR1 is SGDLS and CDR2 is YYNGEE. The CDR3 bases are TGTGCCAGCAGCGCGTTGGACACCAACTACGAGCAGTACTTC. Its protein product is CASSALDTNYEQYF.

The CDR3 sequence is CASSVLISLNTEAFF. CDR3 bases: TGTGCCAGCAGCGTATTAATCTCCCTGAACACTGAAGCTTTCTTT. V gene TRBV9 combines with J gene TRBJ1-1; D unresolved. Germline loops: CDR1 SGDLS, CDR2 YYNGEE. The CDR3 spans 15 residues. Trimming removed 1 base at V and 0 bases at J, with 10 bases between.

For the CDR3, the DNA is TGCGCCAGCAGCCCCAGGATGAGGGAAGATACGCAGTATTTT. Its protein product is CASSPRMREDTQYF. The chain couples TRBV5-1 to TRBJ2-3, with a weak D call TRBD2 (5 bases). This CDR3 has 14 amino acids. Germline V gene data show CDR1 as SGHRS and CDR2 as YFSETQ. V gave up 4 bases and J gave up 5 bases, with 14 bases separating them. Full variable domain (missing parts from reference TRBV5-1 and TRBJ2-3): KAGVTQTPRYLIKTRGQQVTLSCSPISGHRSVSWYQQTPGQGLQFLFEYFSETQRNKGNFPGRFSGRQFSNSRSEMNVSTLELGDSALYLCASSPRMREDTQYFGPGTRLTVL.

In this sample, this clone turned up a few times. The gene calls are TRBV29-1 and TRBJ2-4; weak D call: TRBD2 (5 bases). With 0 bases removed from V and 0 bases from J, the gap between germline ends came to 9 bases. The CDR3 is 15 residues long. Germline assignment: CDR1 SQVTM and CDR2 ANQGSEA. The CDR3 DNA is TGCAGCGTTGAAGAAACCAGCGGAGCCAAAAACATTCAGTACTTC. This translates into CSVEETSGAKNIQYF. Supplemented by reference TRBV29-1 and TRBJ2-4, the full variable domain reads SAVISQKPSRDICQRGTSLTIQCQVDSQVTMMFWYRQQPGQSLTLIATANQGSEATYESGFVIDKFPISRPNLTFSTLTVSNMSPEDSSIYLCSVEETSGAKNIQYFGAGTRLSVL.

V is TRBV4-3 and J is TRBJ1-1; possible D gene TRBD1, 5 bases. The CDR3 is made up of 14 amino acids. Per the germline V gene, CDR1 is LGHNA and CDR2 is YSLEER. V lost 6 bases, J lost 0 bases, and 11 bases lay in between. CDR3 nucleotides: TGCGCCAGCAGGCTAGGACACCTGAACACTGAAGCTTTCTTT. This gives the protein CASRLGHLNTEAFF.

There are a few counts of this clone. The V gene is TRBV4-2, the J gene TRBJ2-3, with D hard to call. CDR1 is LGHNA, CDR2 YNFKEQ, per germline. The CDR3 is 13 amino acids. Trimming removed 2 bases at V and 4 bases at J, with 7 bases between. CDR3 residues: CASSQSFADTQYF. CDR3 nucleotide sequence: TGTGCCAGCAGCCAATCTTTCGCAGATACGCAGTATTTT.

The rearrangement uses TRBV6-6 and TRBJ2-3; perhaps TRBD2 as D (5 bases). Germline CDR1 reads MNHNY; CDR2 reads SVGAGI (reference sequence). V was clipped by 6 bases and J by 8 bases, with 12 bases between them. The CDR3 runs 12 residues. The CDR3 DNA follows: TGTGCCAGCAGCCGCCTCCGGGGTACGCAGTATTTT. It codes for CASSRLRGTQYF.

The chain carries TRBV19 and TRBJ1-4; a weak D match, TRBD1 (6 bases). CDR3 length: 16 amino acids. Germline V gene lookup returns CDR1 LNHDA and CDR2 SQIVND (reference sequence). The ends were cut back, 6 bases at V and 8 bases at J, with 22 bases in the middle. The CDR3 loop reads CASRSGDLGGYEKLFF. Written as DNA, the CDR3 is TGTGCCAGTAGGTCAGGGGACCTCGGAGGTTACGAAAAACTGTTTTTT. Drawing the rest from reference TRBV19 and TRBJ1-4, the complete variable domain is DGGITQSPKYLFRKEGQNVTLSCEQNLNHDAMYWYRQDPGQGLRLIYYSQIVNDFQKGDIAEGYSVSREKKESFPLTVTSAQKNPTAFYLCASRSGDLGGYEKLFFGSGTQLSVL.

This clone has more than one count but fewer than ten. The chain's CDR3 is CSATNRGQNTEAFF. The CDR3 nucleotides read TGCAGCGCCACGAACAGGGGACAGAACACTGAAGCTTTCTTT. The chain couples TRBV29-1 to TRBJ1-1; 7 nucleotides agree with TRBD1. Germline V gene sequence: CDR1 SQVTM, CDR2 ANQGSEA. Unmatched junction bases numbered 9, after V lost 7 bases and J lost 1 base. CDR3 length: 14 residues.

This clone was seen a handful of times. The CDR3 bases are TGTGCCAGCAGCGACAGCCGCAATCAGCCCCAGCATTTT. Residues: CASSDSRNQPQHF. This rearrangement joins TRBV6-5 to TRBJ1-5; maybe TRBD1 (5 bases). This CDR3 region has 13 residues. The V end was cut by 6 bases, the J end by 2 bases, with 8 bases between. Germline V gene sequence: CDR1 MNHEY, CDR2 SVGAGI.